This T cell receptor beta chain was captured by sequencing in a study of a mutant IDH1 vaccine in newly diagnosed glioma. Study-level information: Across weeks 1, 3, 5, 7, 11, 15, 19 and 23, patients received a vaccination each time, eight in all. Mean patient age was around 40 years; around 60% were male and about 40% female. Previous treatment comprised radiotherapy, temozolomide, or both, mostly both.

Clones were read by immunoSEQ multiplex PCR, and TCRdb kept only the in-frame ones, dropping some. The top ten hold roughly 2% of the sample, which has about 81,000 clones, approximately 85% seen once. There are a few counts of this clone. Its target is unknown. Germline CDR1 reads SGHRS; CDR2 reads YFSETQ. CDR3 length: 17 amino acids. Trimming removed 4 bases from V and 2 bases from J, with 18 bases in between. The time point denotes: week 23, last vaccination. Every single dose of the vaccine, 300 ug of mutant IDH1 20-mer peptide, came with topical imiquimod. Sample: PBMCs, taken from a glioma patient whose treatment included an IDH1 peptide vaccine. The V gene is TRBV5-1, the J gene TRBJ2-2, with D perhaps matching TRBD1 or TRBD2 (5 bases each). The TCR was taken from a man aged 30 to 39 with glioma. Some clones in this sample may be carry-over from other donors' samples. For the CDR3, the DNA is TGCGCCAGCAGCGTGGGACGGACCTGGGTCAACACCGGGGAGCTGTTTTTT. Its protein is CASSVGRTWVNTGELFF.